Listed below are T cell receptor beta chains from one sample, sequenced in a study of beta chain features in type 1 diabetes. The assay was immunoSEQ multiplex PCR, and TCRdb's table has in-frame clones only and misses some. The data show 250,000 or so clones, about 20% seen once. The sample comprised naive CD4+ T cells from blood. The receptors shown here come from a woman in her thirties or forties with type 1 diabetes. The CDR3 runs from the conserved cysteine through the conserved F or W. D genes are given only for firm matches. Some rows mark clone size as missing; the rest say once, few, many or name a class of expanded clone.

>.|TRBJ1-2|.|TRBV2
CAAEDRQAGGYTF
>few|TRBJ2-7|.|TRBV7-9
CASSLARGSLQYF
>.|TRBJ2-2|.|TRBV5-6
CASSAGGWELFF
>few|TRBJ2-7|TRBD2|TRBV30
CAWSVLAGGPGEQYF
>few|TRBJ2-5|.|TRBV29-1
CSGRLQIQETQYF
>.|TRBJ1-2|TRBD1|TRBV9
CASSPIQGEEGYTF
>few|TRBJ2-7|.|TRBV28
CASSPQGYEQYF
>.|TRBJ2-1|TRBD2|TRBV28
CASSLRTSGYNEQFF
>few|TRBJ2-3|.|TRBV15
CATSSGGGGGTDTQYF
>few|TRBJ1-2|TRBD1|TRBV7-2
CASSVSGQGSGYTF
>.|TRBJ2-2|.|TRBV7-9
CASSLVLTNTGELFF
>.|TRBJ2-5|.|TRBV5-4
CASSPGTGQETQYF
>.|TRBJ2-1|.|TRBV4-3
CASSVAESYNEQFF
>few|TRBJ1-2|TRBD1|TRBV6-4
CASRGQDGYTF
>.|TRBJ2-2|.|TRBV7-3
CASSLRLVGTGELFF
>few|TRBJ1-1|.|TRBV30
CAWTRTGTEAFF
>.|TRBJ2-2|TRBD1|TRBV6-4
CASSPGQGSGELFF
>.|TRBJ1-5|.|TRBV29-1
CSVVDPDQPQHF
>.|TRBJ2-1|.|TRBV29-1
CSVEDRYGGGLGYNEQFF
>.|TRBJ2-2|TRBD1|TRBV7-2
CASSLGTVRAGELFF
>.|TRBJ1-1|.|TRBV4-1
CASSDRSGTEAFF
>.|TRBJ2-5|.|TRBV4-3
CASSQEVRETQYF
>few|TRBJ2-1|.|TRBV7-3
CASSRDRYNEQFF
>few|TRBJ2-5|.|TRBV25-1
CASSRQIQETQYF
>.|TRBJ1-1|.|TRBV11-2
CASSLDLSGTEAFF
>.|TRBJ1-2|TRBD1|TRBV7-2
CASSLGQGYDF
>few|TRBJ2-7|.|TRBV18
CASSPAGPYEQYF
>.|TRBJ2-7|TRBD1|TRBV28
CAHSYPGGYEQYF
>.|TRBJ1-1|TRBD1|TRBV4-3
CASSQGATGGFMNTEAFF
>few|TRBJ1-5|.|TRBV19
CASSIPDSSNQPQHF
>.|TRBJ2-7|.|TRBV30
CAWSVNPFYEQYF
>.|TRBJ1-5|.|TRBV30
CAWSVTGQPVQPQHF
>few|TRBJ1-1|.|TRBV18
CASSPLRGGDEAFF
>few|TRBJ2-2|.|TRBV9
CASSVTSTGLELFF
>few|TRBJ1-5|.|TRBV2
CAKSGGEISPQHF
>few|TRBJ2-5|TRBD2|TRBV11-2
CASSSIAGNQETQYF
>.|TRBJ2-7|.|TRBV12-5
CASGPGWDIYEQYF
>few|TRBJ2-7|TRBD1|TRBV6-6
CASSLGQGYEQYF
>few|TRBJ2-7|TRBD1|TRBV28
CASSPVGTGGYEQYF
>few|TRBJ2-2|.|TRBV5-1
CASSFGGGGYTGELFF
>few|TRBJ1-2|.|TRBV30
CAWSPPGQETYGYTF
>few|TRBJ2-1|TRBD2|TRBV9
CASSAQTSGPTSEQFF
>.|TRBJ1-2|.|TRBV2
CASSVRLKTYGYTF
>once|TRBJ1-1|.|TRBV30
CAWSGGTLNTEAFF
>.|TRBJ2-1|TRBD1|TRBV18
CASSRGTGDNEQFF
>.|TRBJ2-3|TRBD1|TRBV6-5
CASKTGGADTQYF